The TCR beta chain under discussion was sequenced for a study of CD8 T cells in Susac syndrome. Background on the study: Each patient with Susac syndrome, at the time of blood draw, was therapy-naive, on corticosteroids, or on intravenous immunoglobulin alone.

In blood CD8+ and CD4+ T cells, TCR beta underwent sequencing. The RNA input was roughly 0.45 to 1 ug, and it was reverse transcribed with random hexamers. TCRdb passed the immunoSEQ multiplex PCR reads through MiXCR, listing each CDR3 protein once. The sample shows about 53,000 distinct CDR3 sequences, just under 95% of them seen only once. General observations from the study: The peak of CD8+ clonal expansion in Susac was seen in TEMRA cells and active patients. Total CD8+ repertoires held sixteen Susac-specific public clones, while CD8+ TEMRA repertoires held a few.

As for this clonotype: Its cognate antigen is unknown.

Material: CD8+ T cells from PBMCs. This receptor was identified in a human donor with Susac syndrome.

The CDR3 DNA is TGCAGTGCGGACAGGGGGGAGGACACTGAAGCTTTCTTT. As protein: CSADRGEDTEAFF. The rearrangement uses TRBV20-1 and TRBJ1-1; 10 nucleotides line up with TRBD1. This CDR3 is built from 13 residues. Per the germline V gene, CDR1 is DFQATT and CDR2 is SNEGSKA (reference sequence). The V gene end was trimmed by 6 bases and the J gene end by 3 bases; junction bases not matched to a gene: 4.